This T cell receptor (beta chain) was sequenced in a study of technical replicates of blood from a handful of donors. Here immunoSEQ multiplex PCR was the method, and the copy in TCRdb shows in-frame clones only, minus some. The table includes 75,000 to 90,000 clones, approximately 91% detected once. With 4 bases clipped from V and 1 base from J, the junction kept 6 bases outside the gene matches. This CDR3 has 16 amino acids. Germline V gives CDR1 LNHNV, CDR2 YYDKDF (reference sequence). This sequence was found in a human donor in good health. This rearrangement joins TRBV15 to TRBJ2-5; TRBD2 matches at 10 bases. The sequencing sample was made of T cells isolated from PBMCs. The CDR3 loop reads CATSTTLAGIQETQYF. For the CDR3, the DNA is TGTGCCACCAGCACAACACTAGCGGGGATCCAAGAGACCCAGTACTTC.